The present T cell receptor (beta chain) was sequenced within a study of monozygotic twins with inflammatory bowel disease. Per sample, reverse transcription was split into eight reactions. The cDNA of both the TCRalpha and TCRbeta chains was subjected to two nested PCRs of about 15 and 9 cycles. TCRdb reanalyzed the 5' RACE reads, giving one entry per CDR3 protein sequence and no DNA. This table holds 80,000 or so distinct CDR3 sequences. This CDR3 comprises 14 residues. The germline V gene encodes CDR1 LNHDA and CDR2 SQIVND (reference sequence). This rearrangement joins TRBV19 to TRBJ2-2. The clonotype was recovered from a human donor with ulcerative colitis or Crohn's disease, or a healthy co-twin of an affected twin (not recorded which). Sequencing was carried out using blood. This CDR3 is CASSILEGTGELFF.